A single sample is the source of the 15 T cell receptor beta chains below, sequenced in a study of control samples from healthy donors and cancer patients. The method was immunoSEQ multiplex PCR; TCRdb's version includes in-frame clones alone and lacks a portion of them. This sample has 130,000 or so clones; roughly 84% occur once, and the top ten carry around 8.7%. The source material was blood. These receptors were taken from a man in his forties in good health.

Only a few counts were recorded for this clone. The J gene is TRBJ2-7, the V gene TRBV4-1; D might be TRBD2 (6 bases). Per germline, CDR1 MGHRA and CDR2 YSYEKL. V lost 2 bases and J 6 bases, leaving 14 bases between the germline ends. The CDR3 length is 14 residues. CDR3 loop: CASSQSTSGGEQYF. The CDR3, as DNA: TGCGCCAGCAGCCAATCGACCTCCGGGGGCGAGCAGTACTTC.

On this clone itself: The junction does not match germline at one end; this may be a read error. The chain recombines TRBV18 with TRBJ2-7, with TRBD1 identical over 8 bases. The CDR3 is 12 amino acids. Germline V lookup: CDR1 KGHSH, CDR2 LQKENI. The CDR3 DNA is TGTGCCAGCTCCCCACAGGGGGACGAGCAGTACTTC. Amino acid sequence: CASSPQGDEQYF. Complete variable domain (other parts from reference TRBV18 and TRBJ2-7): NAGVMQNPRHLVRRRGQEARLRCSPMKGHSHVYWYRQLPEEGLKFMVYLQKENIIDESGMPKERFSAEFPKEGPSILRIQQVVRGDSAAYFCASSPQGDEQYFGPGTRLTVT.

The chain recombines TRBV25-1 with TRBJ2-2; D is possibly TRBD1 (5 bases). The CDR3 runs 14 residues. V dropped 0 bases and J dropped 3 bases, with 5 bases sitting between them. Germline values: CDR1 MGHDK, CDR2 SYGVNS. The CDR3 loop is CASSEYRDTGELFF. The CDR3 DNA sequence: TGTGCCAGCAGTGAATACAGGGACACCGGGGAGCTGTTTTTT.

The chain combines TRBV2 with TRBJ1-4, with D maybe TRBD1 (6 bases). There are 16 residues in the CDR3. V was trimmed by 6 bases and J by 0 bases, leaving 14 bases between them. Germline lookup yields CDR1 SNHLY and CDR2 FYNNEI. CDR3 region: CASRKQGLATNEKLFF. The CDR3 nucleotides read TGTGCCAGCAGGAAACAGGGCCTCGCAACTAATGAAAAACTGTTTTTT.

The CDR3 here is CASTLGGTYEQYF. CDR3 DNA: TGTGCCAGCACTTTAGGGGGCACCTACGAGCAGTACTTC. This chain connects TRBV25-1 to TRBJ2-7, with 7 nucleotides matching TRBD1. Germline CDR1 and CDR2: MGHDK and SYGVNS. V lost 7 bases to trimming and J lost 2 bases; unmatched junction nucleotides: 5. This CDR3 is 13 amino acids long.

The rearrangement links TRBV27 to TRBJ1-2; 7 nucleotides align to TRBD1. Germline values: CDR1 MNHEY, CDR2 SMNVEV (reference sequence). The CDR3 length is 16 residues. V lost 6 bases, J lost 3 bases, and 13 bases stayed unmatched. The CDR3 loop is CASSLRWDSSHYGYTF. In nucleotides, the CDR3 is TGTGCCAGCAGCCTGAGGTGGGACAGCTCGCACTATGGCTACACCTTC.

The V gene is TRBV19, the J gene TRBJ2-3, with D tentatively TRBD2 (7 bases). Trimming cost V 6 bases and J 5 bases, with 18 bases left between them. The CDR3 runs 15 residues. CDR1 and CDR2 (germline): LNHDA, SQIVND (reference sequence). The CDR3 region is CASSWTASGGDTQYF. Here the CDR3 DNA reads TGTGCCAGTAGCTGGACAGCCTCGGGGGGAGATACGCAGTATTTT.

The genes are TRBV19 and TRBJ1-5, with a weak D call TRBD1 (6 bases). The CDR3 runs 16 residues. In germline, CDR1 is LNHDA, CDR2 SQIVND (reference sequence). The V end lost 7 bases, the J end lost 0 bases, and 16 bases lay between the germline ends. CDR3 sequence: CASTPMTGPSNQPQHF. As DNA, the CDR3 is TGTGCCAGTACCCCAATGACAGGCCCTAGCAATCAGCCCCAGCATTTT. The full variable domain, its missing parts supplied by reference TRBV19 and TRBJ1-5, is DGGITQSPKYLFRKEGQNVTLSCEQNLNHDAMYWYRQDPGQGLRLIYYSQIVNDFQKGDIAEGYSVSREKKESFPLTVTSAQKNPTAFYLCASTPMTGPSNQPQHFGDGTRLSIL.

CDR3 region: CASTLPGGPTDTQYF. In DNA form, the CDR3 reads TGTGCCAGCACCCTCCCGGGGGGTCCCACAGATACGCAGTATTTT. The rearrangement joins TRBV2 to TRBJ2-3; TRBD2 agrees at 7 bases. Germline values: CDR1 SNHLY, CDR2 FYNNEI. The CDR3 runs to 15 residues. Trimming removed 7 bases from V and 2 bases from J; junction bases left unmatched: 9.

The count of this clone is one. V and J are TRBV6-6 and TRBJ2-7; D gene ambiguous. This CDR3 spans 14 amino acids. Trimming cost V 2 bases and J 6 bases, with 14 bases left between them. CDR1 is MNHNY and CDR2 is SVGAGI in the germline V gene (reference sequence). Here the CDR3 DNA reads TGTGCCAGCAGTTACACGGGTGGTTTGGGCGAGCAGTACTTC. As protein: CASSYTGGLGEQYF.

The CDR3 protein is CASSAQGNEKLFF. The CDR3 nucleotides read TGTGCCAGCAGCGCCCAGGGGAATGAAAAACTGTTTTTT. The chain joins TRBV9 to TRBJ1-4; weak D call: TRBD1 (6 bases). The CDR3 extends over 13 amino acids. Germline CDR1 is SGDLS and CDR2 is YYNGEE. V shed 3 bases and J shed 5 bases, with 8 bases lying between them.

The chain combines TRBV25-1 with TRBJ2-7, with D unresolved. There are 13 residues in the CDR3. Trimming removed 3 bases from V and 0 bases from J, with 6 bases in between. Germline V gene data show CDR1 as MGHDK and CDR2 as SYGVNS. In nucleotides, the CDR3 is TGTGCCAGCAGTGAGACCCCCTCCTACGAGCAGTACTTC. Protein product: CASSETPSYEQYF.

The rearrangement links TRBV6-6 to TRBJ1-2; 7 nucleotides line up with TRBD1. In germline, CDR1 is MNHNY, CDR2 SVGAGI (reference sequence). J was trimmed by 4 bases and V by 8 bases; bases with no gene match: 7. The CDR3 has 13 residues. As DNA, the CDR3 is TGTGCCAGCGCTGGCAGGGGGAGCTATGGCTACACCTTC. Translated, it gives CASAGRGSYGYTF.

This clone was recorded only once. V is TRBV7-8 and J is TRBJ1-5; the match to TRBD1 covers 8 bases. The germline gives CDR1 SGHVS, CDR2 FQNEAQ. The CDR3 consists of 16 residues. Trimming at V came to 9 bases and at J to 0 bases, leaving 10 bases not matched to a gene. As DNA, the CDR3 is TGTGCCAGTGGACAGGGCCCTTCTAATAGCAATCAGCCCCAGCATTTT. Protein: CASGQGPSNSNQPQHF.

This clone appeared a few times. The DNA of the CDR3 is TGTGCCAGCAGCTTCGACAGGACAGATAATTCACCCCTCCACTTT. Its protein product is CASSFDRTDNSPLHF. The rearrangement links TRBV11-2 to TRBJ1-6; D is possibly TRBD1 (6 bases). Germline V gene lookup returns CDR1 SGHAT and CDR2 FQNNGV. This CDR3 is built from 15 residues. V shed 3 bases and J shed 5 bases, with 11 bases lying between them. Combining the CDR3 with reference TRBV11-2 and TRBJ1-6 gives the whole variable domain EAGVAQSPRYKIIEKRQSVAFWCNPISGHATLYWYQQILGQGPKLLIQFQNNGVVDDSQLPKDRFSAERLKGVDSTLKIQPAKLEDSAVYLCASSFDRTDNSPLHFGNGTRLTVT.